This T cell receptor (beta chain) was recovered during a study of T cell responses to AZD1222 COVID-19 vaccine. For the study at large: Second doses at about 4 or about 12 weeks were pooled.

From germline, CDR1 is SNHLY and CDR2 FYNNEI. V shed 1 base and J shed 4 bases, with 10 bases lying between them. The length of the CDR3 is 15 residues. This clone was seen just once. The antigen remains undetermined. Findings of the study overall: No day 14 peak samples; only post-peak repertoires were characterized.

Clones were sequenced by immunoSEQ multiplex PCR, and TCRdb holds only the in-frame ones, with some missing. The sample lists about 140,000 clones; 80% to 90% were seen once. The sequence derives from an adult in good health. The rearrangement joins TRBV2 to TRBJ2-2; D is ambiguous. Sequenced material: peripheral blood, taken on day 0 of AZD1222 vaccination. The CDR3 loop is CASSEGPPLTGELFF. In nucleotides, the CDR3 is TGTGCCAGCAGTGAAGGGCCCCCTCTCACCGGGGAGCTGTTTTTT.